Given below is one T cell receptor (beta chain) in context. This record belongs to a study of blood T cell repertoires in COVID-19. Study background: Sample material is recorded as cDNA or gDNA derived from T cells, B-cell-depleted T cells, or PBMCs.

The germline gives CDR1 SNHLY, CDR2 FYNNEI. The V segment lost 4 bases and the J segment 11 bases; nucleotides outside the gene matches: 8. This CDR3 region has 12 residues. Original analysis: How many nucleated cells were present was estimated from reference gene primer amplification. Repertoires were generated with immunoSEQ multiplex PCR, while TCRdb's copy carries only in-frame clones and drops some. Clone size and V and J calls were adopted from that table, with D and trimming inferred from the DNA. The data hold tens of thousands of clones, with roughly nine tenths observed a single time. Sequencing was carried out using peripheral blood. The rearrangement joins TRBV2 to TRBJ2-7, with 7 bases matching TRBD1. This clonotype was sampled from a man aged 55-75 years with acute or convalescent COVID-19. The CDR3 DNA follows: TGTGCCAGCAGTGTAGGGGACAGTTGGGAGTACTTC. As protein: CASSVGDSWEYF. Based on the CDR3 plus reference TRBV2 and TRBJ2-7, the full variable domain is EPEVTQTPSHQVTQMGQEVILRCVPISNHLYFYWYRQILGQKVEFLVSFYNNEISEKSEIFDDQFSVERPDGSNFTLKIRSTKLEDSAMYFCASSVGDSWEYFGPGTRLTVT.